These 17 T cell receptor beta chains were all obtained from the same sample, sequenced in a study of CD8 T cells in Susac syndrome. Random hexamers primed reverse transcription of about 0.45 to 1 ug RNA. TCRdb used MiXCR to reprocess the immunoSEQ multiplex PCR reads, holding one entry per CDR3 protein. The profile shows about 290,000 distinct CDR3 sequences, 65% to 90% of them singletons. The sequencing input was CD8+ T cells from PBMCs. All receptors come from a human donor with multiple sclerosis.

CDR3 DNA sequence: TGTGCCAGCAGCCAATGGGACGCCTACGAGCAGTACTTC. Translation: CASSQWDAYEQYF. The chain combines TRBV4-2 with TRBJ2-7; D might be TRBD1 or TRBD2, each matching 5 bases. The CDR3 contains 13 residues. Germline lookup yields CDR1 LGHNA and CDR2 YNFKEQ. V lost 2 bases and J 2 bases, leaving 7 bases between the germline ends.

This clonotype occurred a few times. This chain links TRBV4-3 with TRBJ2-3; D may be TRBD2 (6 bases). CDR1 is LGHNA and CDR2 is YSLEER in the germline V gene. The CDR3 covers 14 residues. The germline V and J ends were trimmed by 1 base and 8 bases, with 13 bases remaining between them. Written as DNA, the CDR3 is TGCGCCAGCAGCCAAGGGGGGACTCAAGCTACGCAGTATTTT. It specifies CASSQGGTQATQYF.

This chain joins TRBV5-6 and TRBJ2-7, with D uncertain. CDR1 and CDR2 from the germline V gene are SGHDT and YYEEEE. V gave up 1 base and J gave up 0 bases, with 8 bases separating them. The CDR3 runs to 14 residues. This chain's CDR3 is CASSLSDISYEQYF. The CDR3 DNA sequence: TGTGCCAGCAGCTTGAGTGACATCTCCTACGAGCAGTACTTC.

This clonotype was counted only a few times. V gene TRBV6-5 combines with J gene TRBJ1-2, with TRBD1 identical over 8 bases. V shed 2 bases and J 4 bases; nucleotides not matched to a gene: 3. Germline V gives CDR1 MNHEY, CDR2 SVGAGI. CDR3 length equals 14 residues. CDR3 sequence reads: CASSYTGGGYGYTF. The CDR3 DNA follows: TGTGCCAGCAGTTACACAGGGGGTGGCTATGGCTACACCTTC.

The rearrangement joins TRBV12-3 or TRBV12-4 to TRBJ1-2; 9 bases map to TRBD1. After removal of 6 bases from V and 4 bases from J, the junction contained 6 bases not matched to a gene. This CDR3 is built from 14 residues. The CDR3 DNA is TGTGCCAGCAGCGAAACAGGGGGCTTCTATGGCTACACCTTC. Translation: CASSETGGFYGYTF.

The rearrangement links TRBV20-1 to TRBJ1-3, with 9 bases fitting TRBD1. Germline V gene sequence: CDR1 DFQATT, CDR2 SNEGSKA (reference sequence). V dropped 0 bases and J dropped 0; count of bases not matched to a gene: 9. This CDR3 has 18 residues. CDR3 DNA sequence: TGCAGTGCTAGAGATCCGGACAGGGGCGTTCTCTCTGGAAACACCATATATTTT. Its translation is CSARDPDRGVLSGNTIYF.

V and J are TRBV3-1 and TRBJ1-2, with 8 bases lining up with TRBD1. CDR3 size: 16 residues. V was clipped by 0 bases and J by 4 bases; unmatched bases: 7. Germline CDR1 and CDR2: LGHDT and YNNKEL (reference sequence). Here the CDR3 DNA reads TGTGCCAGCAGCCAAGATCGACAGGGGTATAGCTATGGCTACACCTTC. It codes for CASSQDRQGYSYGYTF.

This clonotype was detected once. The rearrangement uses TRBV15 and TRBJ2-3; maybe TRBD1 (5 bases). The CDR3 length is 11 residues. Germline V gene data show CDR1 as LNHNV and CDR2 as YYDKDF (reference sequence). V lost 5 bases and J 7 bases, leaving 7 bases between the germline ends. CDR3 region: CATSQGHTQYF. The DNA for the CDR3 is TGTGCCACCAGCCAGGGCCATACGCAGTATTTT.

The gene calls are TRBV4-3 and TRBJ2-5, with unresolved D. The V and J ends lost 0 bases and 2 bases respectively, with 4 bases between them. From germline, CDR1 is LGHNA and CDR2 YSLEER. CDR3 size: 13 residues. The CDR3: CASSQDRQETQYF. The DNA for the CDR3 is TGCGCCAGCAGCCAAGATCGGCAAGAGACCCAGTACTTC.

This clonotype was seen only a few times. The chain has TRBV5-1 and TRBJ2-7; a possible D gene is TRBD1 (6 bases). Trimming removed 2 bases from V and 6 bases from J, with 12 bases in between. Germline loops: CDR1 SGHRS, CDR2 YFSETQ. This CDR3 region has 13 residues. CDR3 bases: TGCGCCAGCAGCTTCGACAGGCTTGGCGAGCAGTACTTC. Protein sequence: CASSFDRLGEQYF.

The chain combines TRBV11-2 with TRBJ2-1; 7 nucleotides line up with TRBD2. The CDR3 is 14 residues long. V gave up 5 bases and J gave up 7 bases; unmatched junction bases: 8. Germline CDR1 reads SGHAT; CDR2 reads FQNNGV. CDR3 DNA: TGTGCCAGCAGCGGGCGGGAGAGGATGAATGAGCAGTTCTTC. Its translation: CASSGRERMNEQFF.

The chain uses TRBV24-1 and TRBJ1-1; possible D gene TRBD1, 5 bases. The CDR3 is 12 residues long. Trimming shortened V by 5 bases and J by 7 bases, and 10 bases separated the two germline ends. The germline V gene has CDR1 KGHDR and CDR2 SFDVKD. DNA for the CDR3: TGTGCCACCAGTGTGGGGACTGGTGAAGCTTTCTTT. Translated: CATSVGTGEAFF.

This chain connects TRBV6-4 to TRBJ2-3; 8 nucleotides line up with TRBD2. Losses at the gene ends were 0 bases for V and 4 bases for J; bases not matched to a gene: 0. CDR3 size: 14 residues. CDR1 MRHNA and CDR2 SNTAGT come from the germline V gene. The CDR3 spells CASSDSGGADTQYF. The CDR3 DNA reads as TGTGCCAGCAGTGACTCCGGGGGGGCAGATACGCAGTATTTT.

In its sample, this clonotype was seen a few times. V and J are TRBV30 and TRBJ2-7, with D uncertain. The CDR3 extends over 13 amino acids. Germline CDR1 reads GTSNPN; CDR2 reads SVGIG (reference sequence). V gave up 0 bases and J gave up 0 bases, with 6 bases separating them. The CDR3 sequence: CAWSVGSSYEQYF. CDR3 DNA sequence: TGTGCCTGGAGTGTGGGCAGCTCCTACGAGCAGTACTTC. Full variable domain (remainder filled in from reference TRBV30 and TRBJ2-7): SQTIHQWPATLVQPVGSPLSLECTVEGTSNPNLYWYRQAAGRGLQLLFYSVGIGQISSEVPQNLSASRPQDRQFILSSKKLLLSDSGFYLCAWSVGSSYEQYFGPGTRLTVT.

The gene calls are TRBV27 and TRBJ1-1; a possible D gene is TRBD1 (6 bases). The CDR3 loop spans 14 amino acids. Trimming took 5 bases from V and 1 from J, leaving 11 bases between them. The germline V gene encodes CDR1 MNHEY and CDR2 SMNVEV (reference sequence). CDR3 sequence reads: CASSQIQGNTEAFF. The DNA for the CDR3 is TGTGCCAGCAGTCAAATACAGGGGAACACTGAAGCTTTCTTT.

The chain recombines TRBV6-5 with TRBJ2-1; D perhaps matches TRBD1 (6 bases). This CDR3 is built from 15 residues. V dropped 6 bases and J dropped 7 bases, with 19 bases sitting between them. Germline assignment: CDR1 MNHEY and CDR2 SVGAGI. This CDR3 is CASSNRVSPGNEQFF. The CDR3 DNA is TGTGCCAGCAGCAACAGGGTCTCACCGGGTAATGAGCAGTTCTTC.

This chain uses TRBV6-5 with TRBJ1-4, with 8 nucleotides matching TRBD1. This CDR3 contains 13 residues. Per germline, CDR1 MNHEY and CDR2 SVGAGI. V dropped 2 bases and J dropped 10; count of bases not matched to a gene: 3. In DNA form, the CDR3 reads TGTGCCAGCAGTTACGAAGACAGGGGAAAACTGTTTTTT. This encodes CASSYEDRGKLFF.